This T cell receptor beta chain was observed in a study of T cell responses to AZD1222 COVID-19 vaccine (TCRdb year 2021). In the study overall: TCR sequencing was performed for 230 to 250 trial participants, of whom 200 to 210 were given two doses of AZD1222 and about 25 were given two doses of MenACWY control vaccine. Trial participants were enrolled into age subgroups of 18-55, 56-69 and 70-plus years, which contained around 150, 29 and 61 TCR-sequenced participants, respectively.

As to this clone: It lacks a known antigen. The record has no base qualities; no much larger clone is one base away.

V and J are trimmed by 5 bases and 6 bases, and the gene matches miss 16 bases of the junction. The germline V gene provides CDR1 SGHTA and CDR2 FQGTGA. CDR3 length: 18 amino acids, cysteine to phenylalanine. Only the CDR3 part of the read is kept: 54 bases, read in frame from the first base. What the authors observed across the whole study: The whole spike protein was spanned by vaccine-associated CD4 TCRs, and dominant responses were seen in regions 160-218 and 743-854. Reportedly, almost half of the unique spike-specific TCRs recognized epitopes lying outside the regions that are mutated in the B.1.351 and B.1.1.7 variants. Conclusions about previously exposed vaccinees were limited because only a handful of AZD1222 recipients were SARS-CoV-2 seropositive at baseline. The 56-69-year group was small, and its depth increase did not reach significance, likely because of low power. Because no samples from the day 14 peak response were available, repertoires could be characterized only after the peak T cell response. A significant rise in spike-specific TCR breadth and depth was observed after two AZD1222 doses relative to day 0 and relative to MenACWY recipients. Participants were mostly white British, with more females than males. The authors suggested clonal diversity may have been underestimated.

In light of the paper, this sample's time point label describes: about 28 days (+/-7) after the second vaccine dose. AZD1222 recipients given second doses at about 4 weeks or at about 12 weeks were pooled, since spike-specific TCR depth and breadth were not found to differ between the two schedules. The vaccinee samples were drawn from two UK trials, COV001 and COV002, one of which was a single-blind randomized controlled phase 2/3 trial testing AZD1222 (ChAdOx1 nCoV-19) in healthy adults. For TCRbeta chain sequencing, PBMC samples from trial participants were taken at day 0 and at day 28 after the second dose. The CDR3 regions of human TCRbeta chains were analyzed by immunosequencing. The authors processed their data as follows. TCRs in the repertoires were compared against a reference library of SARS-CoV-2-specific TCRs that had been generated with the MIRA antigen-specificity platform. Breadth meant the fraction of unique TCRs that were SARS-CoV-2-associated, whereas depth meant the fraction of total T cells that were SARS-CoV-2-associated. Using the MIRA data, each spike-specific TCR was assigned both to the spike region to which the TCR was reactive and to a CD4 or CD8 class. Log10-transformed breadth and depth values were compared by one-way ANOVA with Sidak's multiple comparisons tests. TCRdb holds this immuneACCESS table with in-frame rearrangements only. Some clones are missing; in checked studies, unresolved V genes explain under half, and the rest has no known cause. That table supplies the V and J calls and clone size; D and trimming were determined from the DNA. For this sample the table gives 150,000 to 200,000 clones, of which about 92% were detected only once. The ten largest clones add up to 1% to 1.4% of the sample.

The rearrangement combines TRBV7-3 with TRBJ2-3, with TRBD2 matching 11 junction bases. Sequencing was performed on peripheral blood, taken 28 days after the second AZD1222 dose. This clonotype originated in an adult who received the AZD1222 COVID-19 vaccine. CDR3 protein: CASSRSPISGGAWDTQYF. DNA sequence: TGTGCCAGCAGCCGAAGCCCGATTAGCGGGGGGGCGTGGGATACGCAGTATTTT. The entire variable domain, with the stretches around the CDR3 drawn from the reference TRBV7-3 and TRBJ2-3 proteins, is GAGVSQTPSNKVTEKGKYVELRCDPISGHTALYWYRQSLGQGPEFLIYFQGTGAADDSGLPNDRFFAVRPEGSVSTLKIQRTERGDSAVYLCASSRSPISGGAWDTQYFGPGTRLTVL.